A selection of T cell receptor beta chains follows, all from one sample in a study of T cell responses to AZD1222 COVID-19 vaccine. Clones were read by immunoSEQ multiplex PCR, and TCRdb kept only the in-frame ones, dropping some. The sample lists 150,000 to 180,000 clones; about nine tenths were seen once. Sequenced material: peripheral blood, taken on day 0 of AZD1222 vaccination. The receptors were sampled from an adult in good health. Each CDR3 is given with its conserved first and last residue. D genes are given only for firm matches. Clone size is given for some rows only: seen once, a few or many times, or a class if the clone is expanded.

J gene: TRBJ2-7
clone size: few
D gene: -
V gene: TRBV10-2
CDR3 protein: CASSLRGGEQYF
CDR3 DNA: TGCGCCAGCAGTCTCAGGGGGGGTGAGCAGTACTTC

J gene: TRBJ2-3
clone size: once
D gene: TRBD2
V gene: TRBV11-2
CDR3 protein: CASSLAGGDTDTQYF
CDR3 DNA: TGTGCCAGCAGCTTAGCGGGAGGGGACACAGATACGCAGTATTTT

J gene: TRBJ1-5
clone size: -
D gene: -
V gene: TRBV19
CDR3 protein: CASNNAGYSNQPQHF
CDR3 DNA: TGTGCCAGTAATAATGCAGGATATAGCAATCAGCCCCAGCATTTT

J gene: TRBJ2-1
clone size: -
D gene: TRBD2
V gene: TRBV19
CDR3 protein: CASSIVLAGRYNEQFF
CDR3 DNA: TGTGCCAGTAGTATAGTACTAGCGGGGAGATACAATGAGCAGTTCTTC

J gene: TRBJ1-6
clone size: -
D gene: -
V gene: TRBV19
CDR3 protein: CASSWAESNSPLHF
CDR3 DNA: TGTGCCAGTAGTTGGGCCGAGTCAAATTCACCCCTCCACTTT

J gene: TRBJ2-1
clone size: -
D gene: TRBD2
V gene: TRBV27
CDR3 protein: CASSHGTSGVREQFF
CDR3 DNA: TGTGCCAGCAGCCACGGGACTAGCGGGGTTCGGGAGCAGTTCTTC

J gene: TRBJ1-1
clone size: -
D gene: -
V gene: TRBV19
CDR3 protein: CASSILLNTEAFF
CDR3 DNA: TGTGCCAGTAGCATCCTGTTGAACACTGAAGCTTTCTTT

J gene: TRBJ1-2
clone size: -
D gene: -
V gene: TRBV4-3
CDR3 protein: CASSQEVDTDYGYTF
CDR3 DNA: TGCGCCAGCAGCCAAGAGGTTGACACGGACTATGGCTACACCTTC

J gene: TRBJ2-7
clone size: -
D gene: TRBD1
V gene: TRBV3-1/TRBV3-2
CDR3 protein: CASSPGQGVYEQYF
CDR3 DNA: TGTGCCAGCAGTCCGGGACAGGGGGTTTACGAGCAGTACTTC

J gene: TRBJ1-2
clone size: -
D gene: -
V gene: TRBV7-2
CDR3 protein: CASSLDGGRGYGYTF
CDR3 DNA: TGTGCCAGCAGCTTAGATGGGGGGCGCGGCTATGGCTACACCTTC

J gene: TRBJ1-2
clone size: -
D gene: TRBD1
V gene: TRBV6-5
CDR3 protein: CASSRRDRRNYGYTF
CDR3 DNA: TGTGCCAGCAGTCGGAGGGACAGGCGGAACTATGGCTACACCTTC

J gene: TRBJ1-6
clone size: -
D gene: -
V gene: TRBV6-1
CDR3 protein: CASSEAGGGSPLHF
CDR3 DNA: TGTGCCAGCAGTGAAGCAGGGGGTGGATCACCCCTCCACTTT

J gene: TRBJ2-7
clone size: -
D gene: -
V gene: TRBV28
CDR3 protein: CANPARLTYEQYF
CDR3 DNA: TGTGCCAACCCCGCGCGACTAACCTACGAGCAGTACTTC

J gene: TRBJ2-1
clone size: -
D gene: TRBD2
V gene: TRBV10-3
CDR3 protein: CAISESWTSGGASEQFF
CDR3 DNA: TGTGCCATCAGTGAGTCCTGGACTAGCGGGGGGGCAAGTGAGCAGTTCTTC

J gene: TRBJ1-3
clone size: -
D gene: -
V gene: TRBV4-3
CDR3 protein: CASSQMAGGVANTIYF
CDR3 DNA: TGCGCCAGCAGCCAGATGGCGGGGGGGGTTGCAAACACCATATATTTT

J gene: TRBJ2-2
clone size: -
D gene: -
V gene: TRBV19
CDR3 protein: CASSILTVRTGELFF
CDR3 DNA: TGTGCCAGTAGTATCCTGACGGTTAGGACCGGGGAGCTGTTTTTT

J gene: TRBJ1-2
clone size: -
D gene: TRBD1
V gene: TRBV7-2
CDR3 protein: CASSLARTGYGYTF
CDR3 DNA: TGTGCCAGCAGCTTAGCTCGGACAGGGTACGGCTACACCTTC

J gene: TRBJ2-1
clone size: -
D gene: -
V gene: TRBV2
CDR3 protein: CASRQWAGVDNEQFF
CDR3 DNA: TGTGCCAGCAGACAATGGGCAGGGGTCGACAATGAGCAGTTCTTC

J gene: TRBJ1-5
clone size: once
D gene: -
V gene: TRBV19
CDR3 protein: CASSIGQISNQPQHF
CDR3 DNA: TGTGCCAGTAGTATAGGACAGATTAGCAATCAGCCCCAGCATTTT

J gene: TRBJ1-6
clone size: -
D gene: -
V gene: TRBV6-6
CDR3 protein: CASSYSTFSPLHF
CDR3 DNA: TGTGCCAGCAGTTACTCTACGTTTTCACCCCTCCACTTT

J gene: TRBJ1-1
clone size: -
D gene: -
V gene: TRBV6-4
CDR3 protein: CASRRNRGNIPNTEAFF
CDR3 DNA: TGTGCCAGCAGGAGAAATAGGGGGAATATCCCGAACACTGAAGCTTTCTTT

J gene: TRBJ2-7
clone size: few
D gene: TRBD2
V gene: TRBV18
CDR3 protein: CASSQMVAGDSYEQYF
CDR3 DNA: TGTGCCAGCTCACAGATGGTGGCGGGGGATTCCTACGAGCAGTACTTC

J gene: TRBJ1-1
clone size: -
D gene: -
V gene: TRBV3-1/TRBV3-2
CDR3 protein: CASSQQGRTEAFF
CDR3 DNA: TGTGCCAGCAGCCAACAGGGTAGGACTGAAGCTTTCTTT

J gene: TRBJ1-5
clone size: -
D gene: -
V gene: TRBV6-2/TRBV6-3
CDR3 protein: CASSYGGGTQPQHF
CDR3 DNA: TGTGCCAGCAGTTACGGAGGAGGGACACAGCCCCAGCATTTT

J gene: TRBJ1-6
clone size: -
D gene: TRBD1
V gene: TRBV27
CDR3 protein: CASSRQGYNSPLHF
CDR3 DNA: TGTGCCAGCAGCCGACAGGGGTATAATTCACCCCTCCACTTT

J gene: TRBJ1-3
clone size: -
D gene: TRBD1
V gene: TRBV10-3
CDR3 protein: CAITPDRGPGNTIYF
CDR3 DNA: TGTGCCATCACCCCTGACAGGGGCCCTGGAAACACCATATATTTT

J gene: TRBJ2-7
clone size: -
D gene: -
V gene: TRBV3-1/TRBV3-2
CDR3 protein: CASSQPPGREQYF
CDR3 DNA: TGTGCCAGCAGCCAACCCCCCGGCCGCGAGCAGTACTTC